The 8 T cell receptor beta chains below come from one sample, sequenced in a study of T cell responses to AZD1222 COVID-19 vaccine. TCRdb's copy holds only in-frame clones and misses some; the assay was immunoSEQ multiplex PCR. The sample has about 120,000 clones; 85% to 90% are singletons. Sequencing was performed on peripheral blood, taken on day 0 of AZD1222 vaccination. These receptors came from an adult in good health.

The V and J genes are TRBV24-1 and TRBJ1-2, with 7 bases aligning to TRBD1. Trimming cost V 4 bases and J 2 bases; bases outside gene matches: 9. The CDR3 runs 16 residues. In germline, CDR1 is KGHDR, CDR2 SFDVKD. CDR3 loop: CATSETPGQTNYGYTF. The CDR3 region has the DNA TGTGCCACCAGTGAGACCCCGGGACAGACGAACTATGGCTACACCTTC.

The gene calls are TRBV5-6 and TRBJ2-1, with 8 bases that match TRBD1. The J segment lost 4 bases and the V segment lost 0 bases, leaving 0 bases of the junction unmatched. The CDR3 is 14 residues long. The germline V gene encodes CDR1 SGHDT and CDR2 YYEEEE. This CDR3 reads CASSLGQGYNEQFF. The DNA of the CDR3 is TGTGCCAGCAGCTTGGGACAGGGGTACAATGAGCAGTTCTTC.

This clone was found once. The chain links TRBV7-6 to TRBJ2-3, with D perhaps TRBD1 (5 bases). The CDR3 extends over 16 amino acids. Germline assignment: CDR1 SGHVS and CDR2 FNYEAQ. Trimming took 5 bases from V and 2 from J, leaving 17 bases between them. CDR3 DNA sequence: TGTGCCAGCAGCCCAAGAGTTTTGACAGTCACAGATACGCAGTATTTT. Protein sequence: CASSPRVLTVTDTQYF.

CDR3 loop: CATSDGLAEKRNEQFF. The CDR3 coding sequence is TGTGCCACCAGTGACGGACTAGCGGAGAAACGCAATGAGCAGTTCTTC. The V and J genes are TRBV24-1 and TRBJ2-1; TRBD2 aligns across 10 bases. The CDR3 covers 16 residues. V shed 4 bases and J 6 bases; nucleotides not matched to a gene: 8. CDR1 is KGHDR, CDR2 SFDVKD, per germline.

The J gene is TRBJ1-5, the V gene TRBV27; D is ambiguous. CDR3 length equals 13 residues. From germline, CDR1 is MNHEY and CDR2 SMNVEV (reference sequence). V dropped 3 bases and J dropped 5 bases, with 8 bases sitting between them. The DNA of the CDR3 is TGTGCCAGCAGTTTGAGGGAGGATCAGCCCCAGCATTTT. Protein: CASSLREDQPQHF.

The V call is TRBV6-5, the J call TRBJ1-2; D may be TRBD1 (6 bases). The V gene lost 3 bases and the J gene lost 8 bases, with 13 bases spanning the gap. The length of the CDR3 is 13 residues. In germline, CDR1 is MNHEY, CDR2 SVGAGI. CDR3 coding DNA: TGTGCCAGCAGTTATGGGGGGCTGGGGGGCTACACCTTC. Encoded protein: CASSYGGLGGYTF.

V usage is TRBV5-1 and J usage is TRBJ2-3; no reliable D call. V lost 0 bases, J lost 2 bases, and 10 bases lay in between. This CDR3 contains 15 residues. The germline CDR1 and CDR2 sequences are SGHRS and YFSETQ. In DNA, the CDR3 is TGCGCCAGCAGCTTGGCCCACCCGACCACAGATACGCAGTATTTT. Translating it yields CASSLAHPTTDTQYF.

V usage is TRBV5-1 and J usage is TRBJ2-2, with TRBD1 matching over 8 bases. This CDR3 spans 14 amino acids. V gave up 4 bases and J gave up 4 bases; unmatched junction bases: 3. Germline V gene lookup returns CDR1 SGHRS and CDR2 YFSETQ. CDR3 amino acids: CASSGQGVTGELFF. The CDR3, as DNA: TGCGCCAGCAGCGGACAGGGAGTCACCGGGGAGCTGTTTTTT.